The clone carrying this TCR beta chain was recorded a few times. The entry originates in a study of blood T cell repertoires in COVID-19. Overall study: COVID-19 samples collected from the United States, Italy and Spain covered acute and convalescent phases. The cDNA or gDNA used as material had been derived from T cells, B-cell-depleted T cells, or PBMCs.

Only in-frame clones appear in the TCRdb table, and some are missing; sequencing was by immunoSEQ multiplex PCR. The sample lists about 120,000 clones, 79% occurring once. Sequencing was performed on peripheral blood. This sequence was found in a man aged 40-49 years with active or convalescent COVID-19.

The CDR3: CASSLQVGGQRYEQYF. Written as DNA, the CDR3 is TGTGCCAGCAGCTTACAGGTCGGGGGGCAAAGGTACGAGCAGTACTTC. The chain recombines TRBV7-2 with TRBJ2-7; D perhaps matches TRBD2 (7 bases). Trimming shortened V by 2 bases and J by 4 bases, and 18 bases separated the two germline ends. The length of the CDR3 is 16 residues. The germline V gene encodes CDR1 SGHTA and CDR2 FQGNSA.